The 9 T cell receptor beta chains given below trace back to one sample, sequenced in a study of blood T cell repertoires in COVID-19. Repertoires were generated with immunoSEQ multiplex PCR, while TCRdb's copy carries only in-frame clones and drops some. The sample has under 300,000 clones; roughly 80% are singletons. The sample was peripheral blood. The receptors were gathered from a young woman with acute or convalescent COVID-19.

The genes are TRBV11-3 and TRBJ2-2; D is uncertain. CDR3 size: 16 residues. V was trimmed by 5 bases and J by 2 bases, leaving 15 bases between them. Per the germline V gene, CDR1 is SGHNT and CDR2 is YENEEA. DNA of the CDR3: TGTGCCAGCAGCCCCCGGAGCCGTTCAAACACCGGGGAGCTGTTTTTT. Translation: CASSPRSRSNTGELFF.

The chain joins TRBV12-3 or TRBV12-4 to TRBJ1-2; D unresolved. V lost 1 base and J 5 bases, leaving 8 bases between the germline ends. This CDR3 has 13 residues. The CDR3 protein is CASSLGRTYGYTF. The CDR3 bases are TGTGCCAGCAGTTTAGGCAGGACTTATGGCTACACCTTC.

The chain couples TRBV12-3 or TRBV12-4 to TRBJ1-2; TRBD1 agrees at 8 bases. The V segment lost 7 bases and the J segment 6 bases; nucleotides outside the gene matches: 1. This CDR3 has 11 residues. The CDR3 DNA is TGTGCCAGCACGACAGGGGATGGCTACACCTTC. It yields the protein CASTTGDGYTF.

The V gene is TRBV7-3, the J gene TRBJ2-1; TRBD2 might be the D (5 bases). The CDR3 runs to 16 residues. V lost 2 bases and J 8 bases, leaving 19 bases between the germline ends. Germline CDR1 is SGHTA and CDR2 is FQGTGA. The chain's CDR3 is CASSLSLWTAAHEQFF. The CDR3 DNA is TGTGCCAGCAGCTTATCTCTCTGGACTGCGGCCCATGAGCAGTTCTTC. Supplemented by reference TRBV7-3 and TRBJ2-1, the full variable domain reads GAGVSQTPSNKVTEKGKYVELRCDPISGHTALYWYRQSLGQGPEFLIYFQGTGAADDSGLPNDRFFAVRPEGSVSTLKIQRTERGDSAVYLCASSLSLWTAAHEQFFGPGTRLTVL.

The chain combines TRBV18 with TRBJ2-2, with 10 bases fitting TRBD1. The CDR3 has 16 amino acids. Per the germline V gene, CDR1 is KGHSH and CDR2 is LQKENI. The junction had 1 base not matched to a gene; V was cut back by 0 bases and J by 3 bases. CDR3 nucleotide sequence: TGTGCCAGCTCACCACCGGGACAGGGGTACACCGGGGAGCTGTTTTTT. Protein: CASSPPGQGYTGELFF. The whole variable domain, remainder taken from reference TRBV18 and TRBJ2-2, is NAGVMQNPRHLVRRRGQEARLRCSPMKGHSHVYWYRQLPEEGLKFMVYLQKENIIDESGMPKERFSAEFPKEGPSILRIQQVVRGDSAAYFCASSPPGQGYTGELFFGEGSRLTVL.

The table lists this clone with a count of one. The V call is TRBV6-5, the J call TRBJ1-1, with a possible D match to TRBD1 (6 bases). Between the trimmed V and J ends, which lost 2 bases and 7 bases, there was a span of 11 bases. Germline CDR1 MNHEY, CDR2 SVGAGI. The CDR3 length is 13 residues. The CDR3, as DNA: TGTGCCAGCAGTTACCCGGGACATTATGAAGCTTTCTTT. Amino acid sequence: CASSYPGHYEAFF.

The J gene is TRBJ2-1, the V gene TRBV28, with TRBD2 matching 10 bases. V shed 6 bases and J 4 bases; nucleotides not matched to a gene: 9. CDR3 length equals 16 residues. Germline V gene sequence: CDR1 MDHEN, CDR2 SYDVKM. The CDR3 DNA follows: TGTGCCAGCAGCCCAGCCGGGACTAGCGCATACAATGAGCAGTTCTTC. It specifies CASSPAGTSAYNEQFF.

This clone has a single count. The V call is TRBV11-3, the J call TRBJ2-5; 10 positions match TRBD2. Per germline, CDR1 SGHNT and CDR2 YENEEA. V lost 3 bases, J lost 5 bases, and 15 bases stayed unmatched. The length of the CDR3 is 18 residues. CDR3 sequence: CASSLGTIVAGGGETQYF. The CDR3 nucleotides are TGTGCCAGCAGCTTGGGGACTATAGTAGCGGGAGGTGGGGAGACCCAGTACTTC.

The V call is TRBV7-9, the J call TRBJ2-5; 7 bases agree with TRBD1. Germline V gives CDR1 SEHNR, CDR2 FQNEAQ (reference sequence). The CDR3 covers 13 residues. V trimming: 5 bases; J trimming: 3 bases; junction bases outside the gene matches: 3. This CDR3 is CASSHRGEETQYF. CDR3 DNA: TGTGCCAGCAGCCACAGGGGCGAAGAGACCCAGTACTTC.